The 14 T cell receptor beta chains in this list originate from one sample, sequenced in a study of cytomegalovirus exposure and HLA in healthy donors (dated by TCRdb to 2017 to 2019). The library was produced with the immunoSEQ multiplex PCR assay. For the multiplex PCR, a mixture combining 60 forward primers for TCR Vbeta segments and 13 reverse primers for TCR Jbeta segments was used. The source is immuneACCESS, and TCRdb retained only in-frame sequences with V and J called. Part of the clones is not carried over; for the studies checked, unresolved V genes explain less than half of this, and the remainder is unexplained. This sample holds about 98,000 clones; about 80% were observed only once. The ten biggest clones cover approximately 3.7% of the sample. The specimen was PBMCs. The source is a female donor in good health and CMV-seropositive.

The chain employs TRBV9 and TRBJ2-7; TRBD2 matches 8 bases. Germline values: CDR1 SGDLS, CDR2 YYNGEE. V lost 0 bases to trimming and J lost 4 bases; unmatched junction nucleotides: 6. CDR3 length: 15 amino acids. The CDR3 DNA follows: TGTGCCAGCAGCGTAGGTTTAGCGGGGCCTTACGAGCAGTACTTC. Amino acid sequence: CASSVGLAGPYEQYF.

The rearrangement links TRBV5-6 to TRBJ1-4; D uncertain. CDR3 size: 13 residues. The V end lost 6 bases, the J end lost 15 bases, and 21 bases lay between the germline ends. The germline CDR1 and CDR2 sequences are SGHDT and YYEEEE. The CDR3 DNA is TGTGCCAGCACCCCGCACGATCGGGAGTTGGTGTTTTTT. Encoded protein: CASTPHDRELVFF.

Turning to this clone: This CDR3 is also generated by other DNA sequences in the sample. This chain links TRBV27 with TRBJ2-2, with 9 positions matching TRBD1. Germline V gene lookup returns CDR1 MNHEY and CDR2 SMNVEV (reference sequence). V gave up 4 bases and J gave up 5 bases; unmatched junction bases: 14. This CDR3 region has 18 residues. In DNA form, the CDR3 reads TGTGCCAGCAGTTCCTCCGGGACAGGGTTGCGTGGAACCGGGGAGCTGTTTTTT. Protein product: CASSSSGTGLRGTGELFF.

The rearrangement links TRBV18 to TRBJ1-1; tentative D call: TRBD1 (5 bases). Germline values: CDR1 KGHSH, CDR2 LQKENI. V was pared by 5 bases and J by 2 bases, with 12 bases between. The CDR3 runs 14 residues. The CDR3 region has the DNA TGTGCCAGCTCATCGAAAACAGGTAACACTGAAGCTTTCTTT. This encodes CASSSKTGNTEAFF. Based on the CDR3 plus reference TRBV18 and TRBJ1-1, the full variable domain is NAGVMQNPRHLVRRRGQEARLRCSPMKGHSHVYWYRQLPEEGLKFMVYLQKENIIDESGMPKERFSAEFPKEGPSILRIQQVVRGDSAAYFCASSSKTGNTEAFFGQGTRLTVV.

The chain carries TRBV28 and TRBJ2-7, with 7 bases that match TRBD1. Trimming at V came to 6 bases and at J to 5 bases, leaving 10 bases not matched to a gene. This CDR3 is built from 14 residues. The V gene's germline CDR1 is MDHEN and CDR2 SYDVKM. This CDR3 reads CASRNIRQGHEQYF. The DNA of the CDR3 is TGTGCCAGCAGAAATATTCGACAGGGCCACGAGCAGTACTTC.

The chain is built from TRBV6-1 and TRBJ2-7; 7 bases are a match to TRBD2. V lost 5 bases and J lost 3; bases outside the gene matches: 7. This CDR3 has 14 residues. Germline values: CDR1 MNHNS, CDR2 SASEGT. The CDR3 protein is CASSPGLQIYEQYF. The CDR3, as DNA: TGTGCCAGCAGTCCGGGACTACAGATCTACGAGCAGTACTTC.

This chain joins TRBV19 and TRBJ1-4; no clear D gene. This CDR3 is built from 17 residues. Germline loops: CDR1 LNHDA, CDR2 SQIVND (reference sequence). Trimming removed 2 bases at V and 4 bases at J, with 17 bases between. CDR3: CASSITGWQKLNEKLFF. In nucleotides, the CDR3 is TGTGCCAGTAGTATAACGGGGTGGCAGAAACTTAATGAAAAACTGTTTTTT.

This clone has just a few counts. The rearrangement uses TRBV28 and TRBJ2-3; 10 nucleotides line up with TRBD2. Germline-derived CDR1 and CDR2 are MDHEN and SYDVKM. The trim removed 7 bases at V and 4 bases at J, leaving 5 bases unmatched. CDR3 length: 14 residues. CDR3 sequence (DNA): TGTGCCAGCAAGACAGGACTAGCGGCAGATACGCAGTATTTT. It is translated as CASKTGLAADTQYF.

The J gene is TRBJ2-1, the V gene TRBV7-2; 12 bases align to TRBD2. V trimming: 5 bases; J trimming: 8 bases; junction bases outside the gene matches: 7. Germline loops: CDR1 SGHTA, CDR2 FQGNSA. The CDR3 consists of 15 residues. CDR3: CASSPGTSGWYEQFF. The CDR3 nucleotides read TGTGCCAGCAGCCCCGGGACTAGCGGGTGGTATGAGCAGTTCTTC.

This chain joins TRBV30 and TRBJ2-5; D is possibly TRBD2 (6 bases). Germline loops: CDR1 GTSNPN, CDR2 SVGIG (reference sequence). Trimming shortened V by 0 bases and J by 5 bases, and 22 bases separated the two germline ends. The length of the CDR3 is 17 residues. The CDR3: CAWSVEGRFRFAETQYF. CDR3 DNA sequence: TGTGCCTGGAGTGTGGAGGGGAGGTTCCGGTTCGCGGAGACCCAGTACTTC. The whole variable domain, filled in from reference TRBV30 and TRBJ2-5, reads SQTIHQWPATLVQPVGSPLSLECTVEGTSNPNLYWYRQAAGRGLQLLFYSVGIGQISSEVPQNLSASRPQDRQFILSSKKLLLSDSGFYLCAWSVEGRFRFAETQYFGPGTRLLVL.

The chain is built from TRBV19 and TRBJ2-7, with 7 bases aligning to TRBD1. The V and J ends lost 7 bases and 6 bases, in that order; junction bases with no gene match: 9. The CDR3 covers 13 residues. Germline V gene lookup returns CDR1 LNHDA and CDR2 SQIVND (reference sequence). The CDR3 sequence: CASTPRQGREQYF. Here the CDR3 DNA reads TGTGCCAGTACCCCCCGACAGGGACGCGAGCAGTACTTC.

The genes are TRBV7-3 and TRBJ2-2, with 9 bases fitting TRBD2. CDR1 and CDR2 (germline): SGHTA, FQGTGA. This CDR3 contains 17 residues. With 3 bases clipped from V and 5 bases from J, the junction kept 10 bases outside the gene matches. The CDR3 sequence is CASSFVAGAEGTGELFF. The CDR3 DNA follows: TGTGCCAGCAGCTTCGTAGCGGGAGCCGAGGGGACCGGGGAGCTGTTTTTT. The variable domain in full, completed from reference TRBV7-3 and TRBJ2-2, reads GAGVSQTPSNKVTEKGKYVELRCDPISGHTALYWYRQSLGQGPEFLIYFQGTGAADDSGLPNDRFFAVRPEGSVSTLKIQRTERGDSAVYLCASSFVAGAEGTGELFFGEGSRLTVL.

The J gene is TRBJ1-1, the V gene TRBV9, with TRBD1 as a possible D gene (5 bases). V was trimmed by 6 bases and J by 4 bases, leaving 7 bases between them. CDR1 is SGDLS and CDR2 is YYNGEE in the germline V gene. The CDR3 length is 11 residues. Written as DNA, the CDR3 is TGTGCCAGCATAACAGGCACTGAAGCTTTCTTT. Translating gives CASITGTEAFF.

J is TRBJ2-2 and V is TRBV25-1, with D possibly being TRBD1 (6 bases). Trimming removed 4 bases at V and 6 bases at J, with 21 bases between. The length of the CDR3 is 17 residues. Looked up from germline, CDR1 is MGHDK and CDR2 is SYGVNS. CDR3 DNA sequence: TGTGCCAGCAGTGGGCCAAGTTACAGGGTCGGATCCGGGGAGCTGTTTTTT. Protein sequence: CASSGPSYRVGSGELFF.